The 12 T cell receptor beta chains presented below share a single source sample, sequenced in a study of PD-L1 blockade in urothelial cancer. Indicated time point: pretreatment peripheral blood. This table comes from immunoSEQ multiplex PCR, and its TCRdb copy is limited to in-frame clones, with some not included. Altogether roughly 63,000 clones are present, 80% to 90% being singletons, with the ten largest covering 5.7%. The sample consisted of PBMCs, taken around atezolizumab (anti-PD-L1) treatment. Receptors originate from an older man with urothelial cancer.

On this clone itself: Other DNA sequences of this sample code for an identical CDR3. J is TRBJ1-1 and V is TRBV2; TRBD1 aligns across 9 bases. The CDR3 runs 13 residues. Germline CDR1 is SNHLY and CDR2 is FYNNEI. The V and J ends lost 5 bases and 6 bases, in that order; junction bases with no gene match: 4. This chain's CDR3 is CASSLDRGAEAFF. CDR3 DNA sequence: TGTGCCAGCAGTTTGGACAGGGGCGCTGAAGCTTTCTTT.

The rearrangement joins TRBV9 to TRBJ1-6; 7 bases are shared with TRBD1. This CDR3 is 14 amino acids long. V was pared by 0 bases and J by 7 bases, with 1 base of the junction left unmatched. The germline V gene encodes CDR1 SGDLS and CDR2 YYNGEE. In nucleotides, the CDR3 is TGTGCCAGCAGCGTAGGACAGGGAAATTCACCCCTCCACTTT. Its translation is CASSVGQGNSPLHF.

This clone was counted once. The rearrangement uses TRBV30 and TRBJ1-1; 10 bases agree with TRBD1. The ends lost 0 bases at V and 6 bases at J; junction bases unmatched: 10. This CDR3 comprises 16 residues. Germline V gene sequence: CDR1 GTSNPN, CDR2 SVGIG (reference sequence). The CDR3 loop reads CAWSVPGDRGKSEAFF. DNA for the CDR3: TGTGCCTGGAGTGTACCCGGGGACAGGGGAAAGTCTGAAGCTTTCTTT.

The rearrangement links TRBV30 to TRBJ2-6; D is unresolved. The V gene lost 4 bases and the J gene lost 0 bases, with 4 bases spanning the gap. Germline V gene sequence: CDR1 GTSNPN, CDR2 SVGIG (reference sequence). CDR3 length: 13 amino acids. The CDR3 DNA reads TGTGCCTGGACCCTCTCTGGGGCCAACGTCCTGACTTTC. Its protein product is CAWTLSGANVLTF.

The V gene is TRBV6-1, the J gene TRBJ2-3; 10 nucleotides line up with TRBD1. Germline V gives CDR1 MNHNS, CDR2 SASEGT. This CDR3 has 14 amino acids. V gave up 6 bases and J gave up 5 bases; unmatched junction bases: 5. The CDR3 here is CASRRDRGLDTQYF. For the CDR3, the DNA is TGTGCCAGCAGGCGGGACAGGGGATTAGATACGCAGTATTTT.

This chain connects TRBV4-3 to TRBJ2-7; 7 bases are shared with TRBD2. Germline V lookup: CDR1 LGHNA, CDR2 YSLEER. Losses at the gene ends were 3 bases for V and 1 base for J; bases not matched to a gene: 3. The CDR3 runs 14 residues. The CDR3 loop reads CASSQVAGSYEQYF. Here the CDR3 DNA reads TGCGCCAGCAGCCAGGTAGCGGGTTCCTACGAGCAGTACTTC.

Note on this clone: Other nucleotide sequences from this sample produce the same CDR3. This chain links TRBV18 with TRBJ2-1; 11 nucleotides line up with TRBD2. The CDR3 has 16 amino acids. With V trimmed by 2 bases and J by 6 bases, 6 bases remained unmatched. The germline gives CDR1 KGHSH, CDR2 LQKENI. The CDR3, as DNA: TGTGCCAGCTCACCATCGCTAGCGGGAGGACTCAATGAGCAGTTCTTC. Amino acids: CASSPSLAGGLNEQFF.

V gene TRBV5-4 combines with J gene TRBJ1-3; possibly TRBD1 for D (5 bases). Germline values: CDR1 SGHNT, CDR2 YYREEE (reference sequence). The CDR3 has 16 residues. V lost 0 bases, J lost 0 bases, and 10 bases lay in between. The chain's CDR3 is CASSLGGRTSGNTIYF. For the CDR3, the DNA is TGTGCCAGCAGCTTGGGGGGCAGGACCTCTGGAAACACCATATATTTT.

This sequence joins TRBV5-1 and TRBJ2-1, with TRBD1 matching 10 bases. The germline gives CDR1 SGHRS, CDR2 YFSETQ. The CDR3 is made up of 15 amino acids. J lost 4 bases, V lost 3 bases, and 4 bases had no gene match. The chain's CDR3 is CASSYSGQGYNEQFF. The CDR3 nucleotides read TGCGCCAGCAGCTACTCGGGACAGGGGTACAATGAGCAGTTCTTC.

This rearrangement joins TRBV4-3 to TRBJ2-1; 8 bases agree with TRBD2. Germline CDR1 is LGHNA and CDR2 is YSLEER. The CDR3 is made up of 15 amino acids. J gave up 2 bases and V 4 bases, and 4 bases lay outside the gene matches. CDR3 nucleotides: TGCGCCAGCAGCCCCGAGCGGGAGACCTACAATGAGCAGTTCTTC. Translating gives CASSPERETYNEQFF.

V and J are TRBV7-2 and TRBJ2-1; 8 bases are a match to TRBD2. The ends lost 2 bases at V and 7 bases at J; junction bases unmatched: 4. Germline assignment: CDR1 SGHTA and CDR2 FQGNSA. CDR3 length: 14 residues. CDR3 loop: CASSLIRGGNEQFF. The CDR3 nucleotides read TGTGCCAGCAGCTTAATTCGCGGGGGGAATGAGCAGTTCTTC.

The J gene is TRBJ2-5, the V gene TRBV5-6; D is unclear. The germline V and J ends were trimmed by 0 bases and 7 bases, with 16 bases remaining between them. This CDR3 comprises 15 residues. Germline V gene sequence: CDR1 SGHDT, CDR2 YYEEEE. For the CDR3, the DNA is TGTGCCAGCAGCTTGGAAGGCCGCTCCGGCGGGACCCAGTACTTC. Amino acid sequence: CASSLEGRSGGTQYF.